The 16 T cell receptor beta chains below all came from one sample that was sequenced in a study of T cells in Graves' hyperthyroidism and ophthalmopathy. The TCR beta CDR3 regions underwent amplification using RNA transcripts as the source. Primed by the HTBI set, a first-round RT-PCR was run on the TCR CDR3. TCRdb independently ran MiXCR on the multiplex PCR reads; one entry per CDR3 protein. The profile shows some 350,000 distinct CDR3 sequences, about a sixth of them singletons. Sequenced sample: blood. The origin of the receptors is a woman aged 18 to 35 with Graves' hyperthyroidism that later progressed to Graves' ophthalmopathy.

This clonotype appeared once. The DNA for the CDR3 is TGTGCCAGCACCCCCTTCGGCGGGAACTCCACCGGGGAGCTGTTTTTT. As protein: CASTPFGGNSTGELFF. The chain couples TRBV28 to TRBJ2-2; the D gene is possibly TRBD2 (6 bases). Trimming stripped 7 bases from V and 4 bases from J, with 19 bases between. Germline values: CDR1 MDHEN, CDR2 SYDVKM. The CDR3 consists of 16 residues.

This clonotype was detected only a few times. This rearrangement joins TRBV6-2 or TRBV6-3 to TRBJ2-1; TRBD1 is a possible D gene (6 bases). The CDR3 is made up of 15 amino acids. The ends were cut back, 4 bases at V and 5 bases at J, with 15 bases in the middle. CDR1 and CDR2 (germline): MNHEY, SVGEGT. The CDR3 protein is CASSFRRGHHNEQFF. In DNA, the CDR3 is TGTGCCAGCAGTTTTCGTAGGGGACACCACAATGAGCAGTTCTTC.

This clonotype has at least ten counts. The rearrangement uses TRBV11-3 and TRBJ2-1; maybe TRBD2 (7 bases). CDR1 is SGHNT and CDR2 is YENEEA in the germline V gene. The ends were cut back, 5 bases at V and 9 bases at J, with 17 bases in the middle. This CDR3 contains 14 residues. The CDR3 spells CASSPRGAFGEQFF. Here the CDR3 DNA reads TGTGCCAGCAGCCCCCGGGGGGCGTTCGGTGAGCAGTTCTTC.

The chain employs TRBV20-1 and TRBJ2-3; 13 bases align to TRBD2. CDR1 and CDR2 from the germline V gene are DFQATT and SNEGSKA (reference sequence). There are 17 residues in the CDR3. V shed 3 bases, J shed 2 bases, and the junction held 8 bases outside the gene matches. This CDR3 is CSASSLGLAGATDTQYF. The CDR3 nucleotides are TGCAGTGCTAGCAGTTTAGGACTAGCGGGGGCCACAGATACGCAGTATTTT.

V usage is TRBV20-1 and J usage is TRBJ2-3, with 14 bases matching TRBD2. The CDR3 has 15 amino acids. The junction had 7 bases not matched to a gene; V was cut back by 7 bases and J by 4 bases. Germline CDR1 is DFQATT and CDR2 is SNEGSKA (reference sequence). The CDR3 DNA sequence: TGCAGTGAAGAACCGGGACTAGCGGGAGCAGATACGCAGTATTTT. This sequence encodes CSEEPGLAGADTQYF.

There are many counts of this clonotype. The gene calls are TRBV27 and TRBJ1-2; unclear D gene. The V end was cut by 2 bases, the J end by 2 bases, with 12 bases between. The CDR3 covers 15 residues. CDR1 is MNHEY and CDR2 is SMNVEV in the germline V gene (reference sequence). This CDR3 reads CASSLTPPGNYGYTF. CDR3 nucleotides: TGTGCCAGCAGTTTAACCCCCCCGGGGAACTATGGCTACACCTTC.

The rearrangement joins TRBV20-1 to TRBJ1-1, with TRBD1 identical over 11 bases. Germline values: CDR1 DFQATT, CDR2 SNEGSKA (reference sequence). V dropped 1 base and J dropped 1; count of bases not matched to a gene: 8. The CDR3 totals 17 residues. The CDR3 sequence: CSARGAEGQGGNTEAFF. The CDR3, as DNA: TGCAGTGCTAGAGGGGCTGAGGGACAGGGGGGGAACACTGAAGCTTTCTTT.

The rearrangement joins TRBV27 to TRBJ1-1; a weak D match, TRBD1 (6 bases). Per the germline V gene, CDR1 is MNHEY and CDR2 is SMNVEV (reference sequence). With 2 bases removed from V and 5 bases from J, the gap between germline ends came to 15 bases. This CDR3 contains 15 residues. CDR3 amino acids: CASSLTGAEWTEAFF. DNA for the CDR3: TGTGCCAGCAGTTTAACGGGGGCGGAGTGGACTGAAGCTTTCTTT.

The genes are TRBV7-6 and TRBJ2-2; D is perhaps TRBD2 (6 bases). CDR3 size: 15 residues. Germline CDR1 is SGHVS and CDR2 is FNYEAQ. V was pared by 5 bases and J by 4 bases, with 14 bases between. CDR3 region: CASSNSGLFTGELFF. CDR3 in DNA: TGTGCCAGCAGCAATAGCGGCCTGTTCACCGGGGAGCTGTTTTTT.

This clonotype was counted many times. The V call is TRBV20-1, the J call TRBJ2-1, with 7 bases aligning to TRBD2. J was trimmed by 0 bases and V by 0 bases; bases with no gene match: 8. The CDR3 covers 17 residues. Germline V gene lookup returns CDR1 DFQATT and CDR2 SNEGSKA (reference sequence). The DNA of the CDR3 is TGCAGTGCTAGAGAGGGGCTAGCGGCGAGCTCCTACAATGAGCAGTTCTTC. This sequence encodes CSAREGLAASSYNEQFF.

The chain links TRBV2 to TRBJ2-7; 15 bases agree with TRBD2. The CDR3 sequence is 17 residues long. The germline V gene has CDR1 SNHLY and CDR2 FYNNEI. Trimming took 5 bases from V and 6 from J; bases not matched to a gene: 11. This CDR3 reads CASSKMLGLAGGPEQYF. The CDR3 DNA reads TGTGCCAGCAGTAAGATGCTCGGACTAGCGGGAGGGCCCGAGCAGTACTTC.

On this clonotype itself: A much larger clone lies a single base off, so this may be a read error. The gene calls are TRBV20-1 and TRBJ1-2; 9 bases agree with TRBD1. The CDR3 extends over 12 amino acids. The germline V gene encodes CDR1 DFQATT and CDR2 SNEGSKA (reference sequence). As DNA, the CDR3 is TGCAGTGCAGAGGGACAGGGCCATGGCTCCACCTTC. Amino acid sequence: CSAEGQGHGSTF.

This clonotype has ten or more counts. The CDR3 sequence is CASSRPFSGYYEQYF. CDR3 nucleotide sequence: TGTGCCAGCAGTCGCCCGTTTAGCGGGTACTACGAGCAGTACTTC. The chain is built from TRBV12-3 or TRBV12-4 and TRBJ2-7; 7 bases line up with TRBD2. With V trimmed by 5 bases and J by 3 bases, 10 bases remained unmatched. The CDR3 is made up of 15 amino acids.

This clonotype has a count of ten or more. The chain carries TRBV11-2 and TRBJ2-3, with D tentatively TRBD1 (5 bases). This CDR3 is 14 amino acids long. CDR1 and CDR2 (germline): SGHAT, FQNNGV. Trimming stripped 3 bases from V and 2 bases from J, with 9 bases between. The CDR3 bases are TGTGCCAGCAGCTTCGACAGACTCACAGATACGCAGTATTTT. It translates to CASSFDRLTDTQYF.

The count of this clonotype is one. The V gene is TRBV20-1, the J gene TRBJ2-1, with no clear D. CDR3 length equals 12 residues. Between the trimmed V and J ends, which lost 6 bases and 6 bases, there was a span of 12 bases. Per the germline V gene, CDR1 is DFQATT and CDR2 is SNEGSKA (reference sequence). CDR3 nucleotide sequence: TGCAGTGCCCCTTGGCGAGGCAATGAGCAGTTCTTC. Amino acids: CSAPWRGNEQFF.

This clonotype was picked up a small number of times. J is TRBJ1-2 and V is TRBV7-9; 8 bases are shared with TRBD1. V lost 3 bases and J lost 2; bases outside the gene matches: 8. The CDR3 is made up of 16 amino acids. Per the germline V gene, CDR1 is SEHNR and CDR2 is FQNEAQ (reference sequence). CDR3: CASSFFRGRRNYGYTF. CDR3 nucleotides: TGTGCCAGCAGCTTTTTCAGGGGGCGCAGAAACTATGGCTACACCTTC.